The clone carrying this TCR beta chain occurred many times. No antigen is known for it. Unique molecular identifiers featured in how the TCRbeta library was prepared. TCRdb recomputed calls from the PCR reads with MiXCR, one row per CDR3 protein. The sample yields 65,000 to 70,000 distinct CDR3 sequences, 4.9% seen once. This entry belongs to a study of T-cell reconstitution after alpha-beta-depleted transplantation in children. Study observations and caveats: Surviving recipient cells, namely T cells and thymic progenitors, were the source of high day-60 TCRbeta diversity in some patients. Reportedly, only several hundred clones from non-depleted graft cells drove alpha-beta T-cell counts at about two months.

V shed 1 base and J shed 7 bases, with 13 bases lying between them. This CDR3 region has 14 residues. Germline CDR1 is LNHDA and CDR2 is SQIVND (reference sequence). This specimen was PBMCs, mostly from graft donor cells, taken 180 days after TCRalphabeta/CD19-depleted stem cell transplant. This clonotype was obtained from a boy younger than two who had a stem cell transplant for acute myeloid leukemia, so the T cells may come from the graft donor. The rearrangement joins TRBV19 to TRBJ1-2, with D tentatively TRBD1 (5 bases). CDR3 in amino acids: CASSIAAQTAGYTF. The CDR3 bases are TGTGCCAGTAGTATAGCGGCCCAGACAGCTGGCTACACCTTC.